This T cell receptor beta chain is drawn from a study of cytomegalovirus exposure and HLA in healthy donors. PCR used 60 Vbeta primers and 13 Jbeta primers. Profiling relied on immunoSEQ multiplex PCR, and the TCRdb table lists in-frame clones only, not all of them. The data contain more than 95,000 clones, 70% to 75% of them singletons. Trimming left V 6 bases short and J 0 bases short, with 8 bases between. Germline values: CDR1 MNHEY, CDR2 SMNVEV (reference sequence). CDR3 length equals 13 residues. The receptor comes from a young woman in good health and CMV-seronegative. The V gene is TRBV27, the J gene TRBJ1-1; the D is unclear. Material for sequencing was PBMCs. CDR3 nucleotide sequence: TGTGCCAGCAGGTTACAGTTGAACACTGAAGCTTTCTTT. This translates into CASRLQLNTEAFF.